This T cell receptor (beta chain) was identified during a study of metastatic and nonmetastatic thyroid tumors. V was trimmed by 6 bases and J by 5 bases, leaving 13 bases between them. CDR3 size: 14 residues. No patient received treatment before thyroid surgery. MiXCR re-clonotyped the PCR reads for TCRdb. The table records about 41,000 clones, roughly 26% of them present only once. This clone is medium-sized (0.01 to 0.1%). Sample: tumor tissue. This receptor was obtained from a female donor with papillary thyroid cancer or a benign thyroid nodule (not recorded which). Some clones in this sample may be carry-over from other donors' samples. The gene calls are TRBV12-3 or TRBV12-4 and TRBJ1-4; TRBD1 might be the D (5 bases). The CDR3 loop is CASRSDSPNEKLFF. The DNA for the CDR3 is TGTGCCAGCAGATCCGACAGTCCGAATGAAAAACTGTTTTTT.